The clone carrying this T cell receptor beta chain was detected only a few times. Its antigen is currently unknown. The authors ran a second PCR of 7 to 11 cycles using a sample-barcoded 5' primer and a J-beta primer mix. Using its own MiXCR run on the 5' RACE reads, TCRdb lists one record per CDR3 protein. The sample holds hundreds of thousands of distinct CDR3 sequences, 40% to 50% seen once. This CDR3 has 18 residues. Per germline, CDR1 MGHDK and CDR2 SYGVNS. V was pared by 6 bases and J by 3 bases, with 13 bases of the junction left unmatched. Every donor provided around 9.5 milliliters of peripheral blood. This entry belongs to a study of blood T cells in healthy people across ages. Study results and limitations: Leaving the PBMCs unsorted stopped any conclusive comparison of naive versus antigen-experienced cells.

The chain is built from TRBV25-1 and TRBJ2-1; 11 positions match TRBD2. This receptor was obtained from a man aged 55 to 69 in good health. Sequencing was done on a sample of blood. The CDR3 reads CASRPKVAGGSDYNEQFF. The CDR3 bases are TGTGCCAGCAGACCGAAAGTAGCGGGGGGGTCCGACTACAATGAGCAGTTCTTC. The whole variable domain, remainder taken from reference TRBV25-1 and TRBJ2-1, is EADIYQTPRYLVIGTGKKITLECSQTMGHDKMYWYQQDPGMELHLIHYSYGVNSTEKGDLSSESTVSRIRTEHFPLTLESARPSHTSQYLCASRPKVAGGSDYNEQFFGPGTRLTVL.